This TCR beta chain was found in a study of blood T cell repertoires in COVID-19. After removal of 0 bases from V and 1 base from J, the junction contained 7 bases not matched to a gene. The CDR3 totals 17 residues. Germline-derived CDR1 and CDR2 are KGHSH and LQKENI. Data came from immunoSEQ multiplex PCR; TCRdb stores just in-frame clones and leaves some out. This table holds about 140,000 clones, 60% to 80% found once. Sequencing was carried out using peripheral blood. The chain couples TRBV18 to TRBJ2-3; 7 bases map to TRBD2. The origin of this receptor is a man aged 55 to 70 who had recovered from COVID-19. The CDR3 protein is CASSPPVGTTRTDTQYF. The CDR3 coding sequence is TGTGCCAGCTCACCACCAGTCGGGACTACTCGCACAGATACGCAGTATTTT.